What follows are 5 T cell receptor beta chains derived from one specimen sequenced in a study of beta chain features in type 1 diabetes. The study, taken as a whole, reports: Shorter TCRB CDR3s, moderately but significantly so, marked every one of the four CD4+ subsets in Type 1 diabetes patients.

The whole isolated RNA underwent reverse transcription, so sequencing captured expressed TCRB transcripts. The assay was immunoSEQ multiplex PCR, and TCRdb's table has in-frame clones only and misses some. This table holds more than 100,000 clones, 25% to 35% found once. No antigen is known for these receptors. The sequenced sample was central memory CD4+ T cells from blood. Receptor source: a woman under 30 with type 1 diabetes.

V usage is TRBV19 and J usage is TRBJ1-2, with a tentative D call TRBD1 (6 bases). Trimming pared 4 bases from V and 5 bases from J, leaving 29 bases between. Germline CDR1 and CDR2: LNHDA and SQIVND (reference sequence). The CDR3 totals 19 residues. The CDR3 coding sequence is TGTGCCAGTAGTAACAAAGCCGGGACACAGGAGAAGAATCGGTATGGCTACACCTTC. Residues: CASSNKAGTQEKNRYGYTF.

This clone was observed a handful of times. This rearrangement joins TRBV2 to TRBJ2-1, with TRBD2 identical over 10 bases. J was trimmed by 10 bases and V by 7 bases; bases with no gene match: 7. The CDR3 extends over 13 amino acids. Germline CDR1 is SNHLY and CDR2 is FYNNEI. The CDR3 DNA reads TGTGCCAGCAAACTAGCGGGAAGCGCCGAGCAGTTCTTC. Translating it yields CASKLAGSAEQFF.

The genes are TRBV5-1 and TRBJ1-4, with D possibly being TRBD1 (6 bases). CDR3 length equals 15 residues. With 4 bases removed from V and 0 bases from J, the gap between germline ends came to 10 bases. Germline CDR1 and CDR2: SGHRS and YFSETQ. In DNA, the CDR3 is TGCGCCAGCAGCCGCCGGACAGCAACTAATGAAAAACTGTTTTTT. This gives the protein CASSRRTATNEKLFF.

This clone was detected only a few times. The chain is built from TRBV29-1 and TRBJ2-1, with D possibly TRBD2 on 7 matching bases. CDR3 length: 14 residues. Trimming stripped 8 bases from V and 6 bases from J, with 20 bases between. The germline gives CDR1 SQVTM, CDR2 ANQGSEA. CDR3 nucleotides: TGCAGCTCTCGAAGGGGGGGAGGGGGCAATGAGCAGTTCTTC. Amino acids: CSSRRGGGGNEQFF.

This clone was counted between two and nine times. The chain recombines TRBV18 with TRBJ1-3; no firm D call. This CDR3 is built from 15 residues. V lost 2 bases to trimming and J lost 1 base, with 9 bases between them. CDR1 KGHSH and CDR2 LQKENI come from the germline V gene. The CDR3 region is CASSPSVGSGNTIYF. CDR3 DNA: TGTGCCAGCTCACCAAGCGTCGGATCTGGAAACACCATATATTTT.